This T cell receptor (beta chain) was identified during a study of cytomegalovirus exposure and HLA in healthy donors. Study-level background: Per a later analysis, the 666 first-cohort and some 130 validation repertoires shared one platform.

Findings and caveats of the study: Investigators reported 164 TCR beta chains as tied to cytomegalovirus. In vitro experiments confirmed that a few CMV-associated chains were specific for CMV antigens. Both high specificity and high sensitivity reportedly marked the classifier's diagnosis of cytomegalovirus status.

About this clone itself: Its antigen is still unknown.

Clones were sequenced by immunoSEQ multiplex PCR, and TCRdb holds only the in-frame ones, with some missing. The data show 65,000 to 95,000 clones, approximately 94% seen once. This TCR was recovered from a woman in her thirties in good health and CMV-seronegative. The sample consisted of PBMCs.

CDR3 sequence (DNA): TGTGCCAGCAGCTTCTACTCGGGACATAACACTGAAGCTTTCTTT. Amino acids: CASSFYSGHNTEAFF. V is TRBV7-9 and J is TRBJ1-1; a possible D gene is TRBD1 (6 bases). The V end lost 3 bases, the J end lost 2 bases, and 13 bases lay between the germline ends. The CDR3 has 15 amino acids. Per germline, CDR1 SEHNR and CDR2 FQNEAQ (reference sequence).